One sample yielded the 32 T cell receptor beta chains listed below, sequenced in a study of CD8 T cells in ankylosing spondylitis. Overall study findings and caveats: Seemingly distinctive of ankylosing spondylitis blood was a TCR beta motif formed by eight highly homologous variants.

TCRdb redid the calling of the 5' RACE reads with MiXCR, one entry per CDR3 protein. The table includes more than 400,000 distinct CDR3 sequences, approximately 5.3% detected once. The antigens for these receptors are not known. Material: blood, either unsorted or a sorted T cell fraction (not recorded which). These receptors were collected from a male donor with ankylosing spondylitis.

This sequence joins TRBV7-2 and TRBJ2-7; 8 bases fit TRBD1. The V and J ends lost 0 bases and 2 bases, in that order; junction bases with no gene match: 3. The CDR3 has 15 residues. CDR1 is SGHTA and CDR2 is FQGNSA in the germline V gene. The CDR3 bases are TGTGCCAGCAGCTTAGCGACAGGGGCCCCCTACGAGCAGTACTTC. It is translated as CASSLATGAPYEQYF.

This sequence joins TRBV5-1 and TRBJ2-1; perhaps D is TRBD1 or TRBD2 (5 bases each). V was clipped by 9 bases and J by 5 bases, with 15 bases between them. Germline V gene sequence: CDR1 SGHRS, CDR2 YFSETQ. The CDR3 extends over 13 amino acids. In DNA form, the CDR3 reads TGCGCCATCAGTGGGGGACCCAACAATGAGCAGTTCTTC. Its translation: CAISGGPNNEQFF.

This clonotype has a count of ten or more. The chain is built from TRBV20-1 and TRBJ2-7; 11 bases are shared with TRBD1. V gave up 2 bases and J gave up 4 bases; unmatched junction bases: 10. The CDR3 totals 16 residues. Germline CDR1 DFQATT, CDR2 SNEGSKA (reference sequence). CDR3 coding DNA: TGCAGTGCTAGAAGGCCCGGCGGGACAGGGGGTTACGAGCAGTACTTC. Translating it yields CSARRPGGTGGYEQYF.

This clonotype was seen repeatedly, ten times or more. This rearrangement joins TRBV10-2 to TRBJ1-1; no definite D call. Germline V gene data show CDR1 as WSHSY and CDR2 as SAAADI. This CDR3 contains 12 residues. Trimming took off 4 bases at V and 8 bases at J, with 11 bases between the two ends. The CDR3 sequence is CASSGLASEAFF. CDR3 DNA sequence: TGCGCCAGCAGTGGATTGGCGTCCGAAGCTTTCTTT.

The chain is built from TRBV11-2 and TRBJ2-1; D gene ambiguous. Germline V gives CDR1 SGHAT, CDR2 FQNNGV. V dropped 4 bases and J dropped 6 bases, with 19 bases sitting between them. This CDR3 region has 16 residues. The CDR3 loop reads CASSSYGFLVPNEQFF. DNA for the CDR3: TGTGCCAGCAGCTCTTACGGGTTCCTGGTCCCCAATGAGCAGTTCTTC.

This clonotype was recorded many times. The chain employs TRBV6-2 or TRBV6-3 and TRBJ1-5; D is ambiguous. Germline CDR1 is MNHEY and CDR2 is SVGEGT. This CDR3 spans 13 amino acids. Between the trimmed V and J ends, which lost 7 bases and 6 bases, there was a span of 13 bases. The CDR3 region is CASTPRGFQPQHF. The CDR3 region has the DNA TGTGCCAGCACTCCGCGGGGTTTTCAGCCCCAGCATTTT.

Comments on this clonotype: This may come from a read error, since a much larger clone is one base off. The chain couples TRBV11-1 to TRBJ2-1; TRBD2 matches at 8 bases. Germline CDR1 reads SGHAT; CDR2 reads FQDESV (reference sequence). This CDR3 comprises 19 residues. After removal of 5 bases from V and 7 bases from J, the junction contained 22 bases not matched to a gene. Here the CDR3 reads CASSPRTGGRLSWGNEQFF. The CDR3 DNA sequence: TGTGCCAGCAGCCCAAGGACTGGCGGGAGGTTGAGTTGGGGTAATGAGCAGTTCTTC.

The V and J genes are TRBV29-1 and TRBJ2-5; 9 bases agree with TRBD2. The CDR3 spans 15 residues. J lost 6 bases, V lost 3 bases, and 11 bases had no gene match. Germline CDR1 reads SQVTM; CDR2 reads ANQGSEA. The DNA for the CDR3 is TGCAGCGTTGATCCCCTAGCGGGATTTAGGAAGACCCAGTACTTC. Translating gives CSVDPLAGFRKTQYF. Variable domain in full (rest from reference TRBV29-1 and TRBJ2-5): SAVISQKPSRDICQRGTSLTIQCQVDSQVTMMFWYRQQPGQSLTLIATANQGSEATYESGFVIDKFPISRPNLTFSTLTVSNMSPEDSSIYLCSVDPLAGFRKTQYFGPGTRLLVL.

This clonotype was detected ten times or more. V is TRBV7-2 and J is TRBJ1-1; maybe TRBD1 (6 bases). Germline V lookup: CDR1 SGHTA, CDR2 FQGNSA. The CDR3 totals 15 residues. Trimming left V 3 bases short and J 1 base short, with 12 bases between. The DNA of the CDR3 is TGTGCCAGCAGCTTTGCGGGACATACGAACACTGAAGCTTTCTTT. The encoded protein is CASSFAGHTNTEAFF.

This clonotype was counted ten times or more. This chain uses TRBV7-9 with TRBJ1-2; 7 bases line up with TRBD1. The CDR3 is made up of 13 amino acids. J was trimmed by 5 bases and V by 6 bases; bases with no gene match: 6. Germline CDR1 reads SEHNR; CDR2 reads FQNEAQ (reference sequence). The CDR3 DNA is TGTGCCAGCAGGCCTACACAGGGGTATGGCTACACCTTC. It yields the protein CASRPTQGYGYTF.

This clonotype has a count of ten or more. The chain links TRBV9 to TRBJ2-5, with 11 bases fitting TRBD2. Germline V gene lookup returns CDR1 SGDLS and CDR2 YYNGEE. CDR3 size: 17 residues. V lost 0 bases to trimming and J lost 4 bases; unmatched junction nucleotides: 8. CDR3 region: CASSVAPTSGVRETQYF. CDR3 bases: TGTGCCAGCAGCGTAGCCCCGACTAGCGGGGTGCGAGAGACCCAGTACTTC.

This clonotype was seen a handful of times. CDR3: CASSRTGDQGIQYF. The CDR3 nucleotides read TGTGCCAGCAGCCGGACAGGGGATCAGGGCATTCAGTACTTC. The V gene is TRBV7-2, the J gene TRBJ2-4; 9 positions match TRBD1. J was trimmed by 9 bases and V by 5 bases; bases with no gene match: 8. From germline, CDR1 is SGHTA and CDR2 FQGNSA. This CDR3 spans 14 amino acids.

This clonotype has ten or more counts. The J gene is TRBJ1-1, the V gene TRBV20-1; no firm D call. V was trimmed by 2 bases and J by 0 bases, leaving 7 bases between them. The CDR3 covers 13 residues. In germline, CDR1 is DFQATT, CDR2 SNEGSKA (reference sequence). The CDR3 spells CSARKDLNTEAFF. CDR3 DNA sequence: TGCAGTGCTAGAAAGGACTTGAACACTGAAGCTTTCTTT.

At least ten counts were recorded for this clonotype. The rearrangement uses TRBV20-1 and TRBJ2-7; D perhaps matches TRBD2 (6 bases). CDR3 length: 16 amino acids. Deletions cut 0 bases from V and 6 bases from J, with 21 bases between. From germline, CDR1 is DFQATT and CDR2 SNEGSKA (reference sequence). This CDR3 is CSARDLLGQWEAEQYF. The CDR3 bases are TGCAGTGCTAGAGACCTTCTAGGCCAGTGGGAGGCCGAGCAGTACTTC.

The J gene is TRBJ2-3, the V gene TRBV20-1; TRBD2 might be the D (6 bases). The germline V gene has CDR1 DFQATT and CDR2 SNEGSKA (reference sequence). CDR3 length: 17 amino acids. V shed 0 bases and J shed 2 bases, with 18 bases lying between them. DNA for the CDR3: TGCAGTGCTAGAGATCCTGACGGGAGAAGGGCCACAGATACGCAGTATTTT. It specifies CSARDPDGRRATDTQYF.

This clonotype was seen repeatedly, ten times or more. The CDR3: CASRLQGLNTEAFF. Written as DNA, the CDR3 is TGTGCCAGCAGGTTACAGGGTTTGAACACTGAAGCTTTCTTT. The chain joins TRBV5-6 to TRBJ1-1; a weak D match, TRBD1 (6 bases). The CDR3 contains 14 residues. V lost 5 bases and J 0 bases, leaving 11 bases between the germline ends. Germline V CDR1 and CDR2: SGHDT, YYEEEE.

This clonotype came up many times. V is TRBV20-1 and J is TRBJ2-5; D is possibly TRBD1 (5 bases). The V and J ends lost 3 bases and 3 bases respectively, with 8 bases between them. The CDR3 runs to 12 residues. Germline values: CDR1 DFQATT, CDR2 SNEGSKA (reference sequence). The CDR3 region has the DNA TGCAGTGCTAGGGGGCCAGAAGAGACCCAGTACTTC. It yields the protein CSARGPEETQYF.

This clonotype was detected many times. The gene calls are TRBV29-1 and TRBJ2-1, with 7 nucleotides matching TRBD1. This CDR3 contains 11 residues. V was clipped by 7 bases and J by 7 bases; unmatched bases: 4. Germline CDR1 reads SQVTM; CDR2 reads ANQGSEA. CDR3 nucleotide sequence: TGCAGCGGGACAGGACAGAATGAGCAGTTCTTC. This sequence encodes CSGTGQNEQFF.

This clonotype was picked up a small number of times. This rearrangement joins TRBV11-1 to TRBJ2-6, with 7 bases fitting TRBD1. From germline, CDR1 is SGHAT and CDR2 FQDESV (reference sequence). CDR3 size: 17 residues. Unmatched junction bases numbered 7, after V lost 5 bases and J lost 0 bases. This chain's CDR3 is CASSKGALVSGANVLTF. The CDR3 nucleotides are TGTGCCAGCAGCAAGGGGGCGCTAGTCTCTGGGGCCAACGTCCTGACTTTC.

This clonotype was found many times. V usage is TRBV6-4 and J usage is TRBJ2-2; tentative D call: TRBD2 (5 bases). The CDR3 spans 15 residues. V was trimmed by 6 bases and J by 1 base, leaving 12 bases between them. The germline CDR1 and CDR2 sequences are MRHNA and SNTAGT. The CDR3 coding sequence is TGTGCCAGCAGCCGATTAAGCGGGAACACCGGGGAGCTGTTTTTT. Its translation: CASSRLSGNTGELFF.

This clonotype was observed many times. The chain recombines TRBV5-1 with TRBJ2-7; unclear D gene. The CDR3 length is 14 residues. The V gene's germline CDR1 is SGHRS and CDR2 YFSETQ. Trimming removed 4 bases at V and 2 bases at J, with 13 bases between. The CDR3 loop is CASSGPWGTYEQYF. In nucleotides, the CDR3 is TGCGCCAGCAGCGGCCCTTGGGGAACCTACGAGCAGTACTTC.

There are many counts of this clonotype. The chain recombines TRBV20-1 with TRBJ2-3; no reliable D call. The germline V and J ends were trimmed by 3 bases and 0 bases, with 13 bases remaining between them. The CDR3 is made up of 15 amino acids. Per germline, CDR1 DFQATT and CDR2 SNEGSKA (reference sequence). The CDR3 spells CSASLQFFSTDTQYF. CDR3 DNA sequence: TGCAGTGCTAGCTTACAGTTCTTTAGCACAGATACGCAGTATTTT.

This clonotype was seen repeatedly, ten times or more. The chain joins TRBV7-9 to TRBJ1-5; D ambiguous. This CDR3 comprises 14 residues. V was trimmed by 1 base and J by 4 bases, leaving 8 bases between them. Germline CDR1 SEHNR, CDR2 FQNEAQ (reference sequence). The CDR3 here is CASSLDSHNQPQHF. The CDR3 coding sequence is TGTGCCAGCAGCTTAGACAGCCATAATCAGCCCCAGCATTTT. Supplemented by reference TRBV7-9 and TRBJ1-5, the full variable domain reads DTGVSQNPRHKITKRGQNVTFRCDPISEHNRLYWYRQTLGQGPEFLTYFQNEAQLEKSRLLSDRFSAERPKGSFSTLEIQRTEQGDSAMYLCASSLDSHNQPQHFGDGTRLSIL.

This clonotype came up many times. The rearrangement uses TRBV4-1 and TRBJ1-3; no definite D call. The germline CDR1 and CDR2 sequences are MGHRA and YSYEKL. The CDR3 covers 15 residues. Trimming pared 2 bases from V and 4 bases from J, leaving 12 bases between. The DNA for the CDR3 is TGCGCCAGCAGCCAACTGGTTGTGAGAGGAAACACCATATATTTT. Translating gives CASSQLVVRGNTIYF.

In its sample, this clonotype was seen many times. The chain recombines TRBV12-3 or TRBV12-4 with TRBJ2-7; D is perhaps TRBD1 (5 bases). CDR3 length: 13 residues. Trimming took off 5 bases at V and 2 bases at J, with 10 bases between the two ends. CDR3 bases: TGTGCCAGCAGTCCAGGACAAGCCTACGAGCAGTACTTC. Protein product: CASSPGQAYEQYF.

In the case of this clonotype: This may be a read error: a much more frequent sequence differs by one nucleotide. The CDR3 nucleotides read TGTGCCAGCAGCCGGGACACCCTCTACGAGCAGTACTTC. This translates into CASSRDTLYEQYF. The chain is built from TRBV7-9 and TRBJ2-7; D is possibly TRBD1 (6 bases). Trimming left V 5 bases short and J 3 bases short, with 11 bases between. The V gene's germline CDR1 is SEHNR and CDR2 FQNEAQ (reference sequence). The CDR3 is 13 residues long.

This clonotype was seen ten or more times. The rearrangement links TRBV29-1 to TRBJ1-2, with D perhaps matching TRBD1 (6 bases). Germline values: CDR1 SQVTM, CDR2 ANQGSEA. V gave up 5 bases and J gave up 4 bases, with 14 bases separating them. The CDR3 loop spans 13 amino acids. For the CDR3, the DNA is TGCAGCGTTCCCGGACCAGGGGCCTATGGCTACACCTTC. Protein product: CSVPGPGAYGYTF.

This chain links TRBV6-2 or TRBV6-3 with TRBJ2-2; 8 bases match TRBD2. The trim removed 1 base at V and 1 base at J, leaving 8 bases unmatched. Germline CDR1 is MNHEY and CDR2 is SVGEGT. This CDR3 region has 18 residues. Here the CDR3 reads CASSYLPGLDLNTGELFF. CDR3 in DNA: TGTGCCAGCAGTTACTTACCGGGACTAGACCTGAACACCGGGGAGCTGTTTTTT.

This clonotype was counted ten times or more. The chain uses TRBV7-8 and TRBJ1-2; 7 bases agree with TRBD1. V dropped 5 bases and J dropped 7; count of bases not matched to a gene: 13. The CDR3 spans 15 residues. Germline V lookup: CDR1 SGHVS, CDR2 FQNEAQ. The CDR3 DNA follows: TGTGCCAGCAGCACTCAAGTTACAGGGGAGGCTGGCTACACCTTC. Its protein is CASSTQVTGEAGYTF.

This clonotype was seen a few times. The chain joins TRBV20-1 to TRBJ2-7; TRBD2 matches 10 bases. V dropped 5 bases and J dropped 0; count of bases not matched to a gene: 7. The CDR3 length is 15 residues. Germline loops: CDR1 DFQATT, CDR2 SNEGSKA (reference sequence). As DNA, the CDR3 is TGCAGTGCTGGTCGGACTAGCGGACCCTCCTACGAGCAGTACTTC. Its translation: CSAGRTSGPSYEQYF.

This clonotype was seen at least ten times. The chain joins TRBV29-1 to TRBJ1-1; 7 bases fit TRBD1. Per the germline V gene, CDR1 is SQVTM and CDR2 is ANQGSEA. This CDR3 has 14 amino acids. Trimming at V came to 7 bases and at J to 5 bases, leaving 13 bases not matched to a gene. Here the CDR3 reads CSAGVYRGDTEAFF. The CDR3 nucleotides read TGCAGCGCGGGGGTTTACAGGGGAGATACTGAAGCTTTCTTT.

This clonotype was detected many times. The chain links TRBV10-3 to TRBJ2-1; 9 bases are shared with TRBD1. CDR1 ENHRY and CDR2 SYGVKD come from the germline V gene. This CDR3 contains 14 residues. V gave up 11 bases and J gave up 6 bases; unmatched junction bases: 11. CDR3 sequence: CALRGQGKGNEQFF. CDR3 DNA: TGTGCCCTCCGCGGACAGGGGAAGGGCAATGAGCAGTTCTTC.